These 23 T cell receptor beta chains came from one sample sequenced in a study of OX40 agonist ivuxolimab in advanced cancers. This table comes from immunoSEQ multiplex PCR, and its TCRdb copy is limited to in-frame clones, with some not included. The data show approximately 76,000 clones, 94% seen once. Sequenced here: CD4+ or CD8+ T cells sorted from blood, sampled in a trial of the OX40 agonist ivuxolimab. These receptors all come from an adult with an advanced solid tumor such as melanoma, head and neck, liver or kidney cancer.

In its sample, this clone was seen once. J is TRBJ1-2 and V is TRBV4-3; D gene unclear. The CDR3 has 14 residues. Germline CDR1 LGHNA, CDR2 YSLEER. V lost 0 bases, J lost 7 bases, and 12 bases lay in between. DNA of the CDR3: TGCGCCAGCAGCCAAGAGCCTACGGGAGGTGGCTACACCTTC. Translated: CASSQEPTGGGYTF.

This CDR3 is CASSSMTSGRARPTGELFF. The CDR3 DNA follows: TGTGCCAGCAGCTCCATGACTAGCGGGAGGGCCCGGCCCACCGGGGAGCTGTTTTTT. The chain uses TRBV13 and TRBJ2-2, with 14 bases fitting TRBD2. J was trimmed by 4 bases and V by 4 bases; bases with no gene match: 11. The germline CDR1 and CDR2 sequences are PRHDT and FYEKMQ (reference sequence). This CDR3 is built from 19 residues.

The V gene is TRBV27, the J gene TRBJ2-3; D remains unclear. Per the germline V gene, CDR1 is MNHEY and CDR2 is SMNVEV (reference sequence). The CDR3 is 14 residues long. Trimming cost V 6 bases and J 1 base, with 11 bases left between them. In DNA form, the CDR3 reads TGTGCCAGCAGGAAGTTCCCTGGCACAGATACGCAGTATTTT. Its protein is CASRKFPGTDTQYF.

The chain employs TRBV30 and TRBJ1-1, with D hard to call. Germline CDR1 GTSNPN, CDR2 SVGIG (reference sequence). Trimming removed 0 bases at V and 1 base at J, with 6 bases between. There are 13 residues in the CDR3. The CDR3 DNA is TGTGCCTGGAGTGTGGTGCAGAACACTGAAGCTTTCTTT. This gives the protein CAWSVVQNTEAFF.

The chain combines TRBV4-3 with TRBJ2-7, with D unclear. V lost 2 bases to trimming and J lost 4 bases, with 18 bases between them. The germline V gene has CDR1 LGHNA and CDR2 YSLEER. The CDR3 totals 16 residues. The CDR3 DNA sequence: TGCGCCAGCAGCCAATATCGCCTGAGTCCGAGTTACGAGCAGTACTTC. This translates into CASSQYRLSPSYEQYF.

The chain has TRBV4-3 and TRBJ1-4; unclear D gene. Germline assignment: CDR1 LGHNA and CDR2 YSLEER. Trimming removed 3 bases from V and 2 bases from J, with 10 bases in between. The CDR3 is 15 amino acids. CDR3 nucleotides: TGCGCCAGCAGCCAGGGGTTGGGGACTAATGAAAAACTGTTTTTT. Translating gives CASSQGLGTNEKLFF.

This chain connects TRBV4-3 to TRBJ2-2; D not resolved. Germline CDR1 reads LGHNA; CDR2 reads YSLEER. V was clipped by 0 bases and J by 4 bases, with 15 bases between them. The CDR3 loop spans 17 amino acids. The CDR3 region is CASSQDIGSLRTGELFF. Written as DNA, the CDR3 is TGCGCCAGCAGCCAAGATATAGGGTCACTCCGCACCGGGGAGCTGTTTTTT.

The V call is TRBV13, the J call TRBJ1-1, with D unresolved. The V gene's germline CDR1 is PRHDT and CDR2 FYEKMQ (reference sequence). The CDR3 spans 15 residues. V was pared by 5 bases and J by 1 base, with 14 bases between. The chain's CDR3 is CASSDPENSNTEAFF. Here the CDR3 DNA reads TGTGCCAGCAGCGACCCCGAGAATTCGAACACTGAAGCTTTCTTT.

About this clone itself: A read error may produce the germline difference seen at one junction end. J is TRBJ1-5 and V is TRBV5-4; maybe TRBD1 (5 bases). Germline values: CDR1 SGHNT, CDR2 YYREEE (reference sequence). The length of the CDR3 is 15 residues. In DNA, the CDR3 is TGCGCCAGCAGCCAGGGACGGAGAAGCGCGGAACCCCAGCATTTT. Translation gives CASSQGRRSAEPQHF.

The V call is TRBV6-5, the J call TRBJ2-1, with a possible D match to TRBD1 (6 bases). V gave up 6 bases and J gave up 3 bases, with 6 bases separating them. CDR1 is MNHEY and CDR2 is SVGAGI in the germline V gene. This CDR3 has 12 amino acids. The CDR3 here is CASRDSYNEQFF. CDR3 coding DNA: TGTGCCAGCAGGGACAGCTACAATGAGCAGTTCTTC.

This chain links TRBV9 with TRBJ2-2; TRBD1 aligns across 7 bases. The trim removed 4 bases at V and 6 bases at J, leaving 3 bases unmatched. CDR1 is SGDLS, CDR2 YYNGEE, per germline. The CDR3 runs 13 residues. The CDR3 DNA follows: TGTGCCAGCAGCTCTCAGGGGGCCGGGGAGCTGTTTTTT. As protein: CASSSQGAGELFF.

The genes are TRBV28 and TRBJ2-7; 12 bases map to TRBD2. The germline V gene encodes CDR1 MDHEN and CDR2 SYDVKM. The CDR3 is made up of 15 amino acids. J lost 3 bases, V lost 6 bases, and 6 bases had no gene match. Here the CDR3 reads CASRARLAGDYEQYF. The CDR3 DNA reads as TGTGCCAGCAGGGCGAGACTAGCGGGAGACTACGAGCAGTACTTC.

The rearrangement links TRBV5-5 to TRBJ1-5; perhaps TRBD1 as D (6 bases). CDR3 size: 15 residues. Germline V gene lookup returns CDR1 SGHKS and CDR2 YYEKEE (reference sequence). V dropped 4 bases and J dropped 1 base, with 12 bases sitting between them. CDR3 nucleotide sequence: TGTGCCAGCAGCCAGGGGTTTAGGAGCAATCAGCCCCAGCATTTT. This encodes CASSQGFRSNQPQHF.

This clone qualifies as medium-sized (0.01 to 0.1%). The chain combines TRBV4-2 with TRBJ2-7; D remains unclear. The CDR3 runs to 13 residues. The V gene's germline CDR1 is LGHNA and CDR2 YNFKEQ. V gave up 0 bases and J gave up 3 bases, with 6 bases separating them. The CDR3 nucleotides are TGTGCCAGCAGCCAAGAAGACTTCTACGAGCAGTACTTC. Translation: CASSQEDFYEQYF.

The V and J genes are TRBV28 and TRBJ1-4, with D unclear. From germline, CDR1 is MDHEN and CDR2 SYDVKM. V gave up 6 bases and J gave up 6 bases, with 11 bases separating them. The CDR3 consists of 13 residues. This CDR3 reads CASRQDGYEKLFF. CDR3 sequence (DNA): TGTGCCAGCAGGCAGGACGGGTATGAAAAACTGTTTTTT.

The gene calls are TRBV10-3 and TRBJ2-3, with 9 bases fitting TRBD2. Germline values: CDR1 ENHRY, CDR2 SYGVKD. V lost 1 base and J lost 3; bases outside the gene matches: 5. The CDR3 has 16 amino acids. CDR3 amino acids: CAISELAGGNTDTQYF. The CDR3 region has the DNA TGTGCCATCAGTGAGTTGGCGGGAGGGAATACAGATACGCAGTATTTT.

This clone was counted once. This chain joins TRBV7-9 and TRBJ2-7; the match to TRBD2 covers 7 bases. The ends lost 5 bases at V and 2 bases at J; junction bases unmatched: 12. The germline CDR1 and CDR2 sequences are SEHNR and FQNEAQ (reference sequence). This CDR3 has 16 amino acids. The CDR3 protein is CASSPFMGEGAYEQYF. CDR3 nucleotides: TGTGCCAGCAGCCCGTTTATGGGGGAGGGAGCCTACGAGCAGTACTTC.

The chain uses TRBV28 and TRBJ2-2; no reliable D call. The V end lost 2 bases, the J end lost 6 bases, and 10 bases lay between the germline ends. The germline V gene has CDR1 MDHEN and CDR2 SYDVKM. CDR3 length: 14 amino acids. CDR3 sequence reads: CASSLGPGPGELFF. The CDR3 DNA is TGTGCCAGCAGTTTAGGGCCCGGCCCCGGGGAGCTGTTTTTT. Combining the CDR3 with reference TRBV28 and TRBJ2-2 gives the whole variable domain DVKVTQSSRYLVKRTGEKVFLECVQDMDHENMFWYRQDPGLGLRLIYFSYDVKMKEKGDIPEGYSVSREKKERFSLILESASTNQTSMYLCASSLGPGPGELFFGEGSRLTVL.

V and J are TRBV27 and TRBJ2-5, with TRBD2 matching over 10 bases. J gave up 5 bases and V 5 bases, and 11 bases lay outside the gene matches. This CDR3 region has 16 residues. Germline CDR1 is MNHEY and CDR2 is SMNVEV (reference sequence). The CDR3 sequence: CASSPRGTSDSETQYF. CDR3 sequence (DNA): TGTGCCAGCAGTCCCCGGGGGACTAGCGACAGTGAGACCCAGTACTTC.

This chain connects TRBV11-3 to TRBJ1-2; TRBD1 might be the D (6 bases). The CDR3 totals 15 residues. Germline V gene data show CDR1 as SGHNT and CDR2 as YENEEA. The germline V and J ends were trimmed by 5 bases and 1 base, with 14 bases remaining between them. This CDR3 is CASSGWTDDNYGYTF. The CDR3 DNA sequence: TGTGCCAGCAGCGGATGGACAGACGATAACTATGGCTACACCTTC.

The rearrangement joins TRBV14 to TRBJ2-3, with a weak D call TRBD1 (6 bases). Germline CDR1 is SGHDN and CDR2 is FVKESK. V lost 3 bases and J lost 6, with 19 bases in between. This CDR3 has 16 amino acids. CDR3 bases: TGTGCCAGCAGCCACAGGGGAGCGGCCTTCGCGGATACGCAGTATTTT. Encoded protein: CASSHRGAAFADTQYF.

The chain combines TRBV27 with TRBJ1-5; D remains unclear. Trimming pared 5 bases from V and 3 bases from J, leaving 17 bases between. The germline CDR1 and CDR2 sequences are MNHEY and SMNVEV (reference sequence). The CDR3 extends over 16 amino acids. CDR3 in amino acids: CASSPQKGTYNQPQHF. The CDR3, as DNA: TGTGCCAGCAGTCCCCAGAAGGGAACCTACAATCAGCCCCAGCATTTT.

A remark on this clone: A read error likely explains this, since a far larger clone differs by one base. This CDR3 is also generated by other DNA sequences in the sample. The chain combines TRBV7-2 with TRBJ1-5; D not resolved. The CDR3 is made up of 15 amino acids. V shed 5 bases and J shed 4 bases, with 15 bases lying between them. CDR1 and CDR2 (germline): SGHTA, FQGNSA. CDR3 sequence: CASSQEAGNNQPQHF. CDR3 sequence (DNA): TGTGCCAGCAGCCAAGAAGCAGGAAATAATCAGCCCCAGCATTTT.